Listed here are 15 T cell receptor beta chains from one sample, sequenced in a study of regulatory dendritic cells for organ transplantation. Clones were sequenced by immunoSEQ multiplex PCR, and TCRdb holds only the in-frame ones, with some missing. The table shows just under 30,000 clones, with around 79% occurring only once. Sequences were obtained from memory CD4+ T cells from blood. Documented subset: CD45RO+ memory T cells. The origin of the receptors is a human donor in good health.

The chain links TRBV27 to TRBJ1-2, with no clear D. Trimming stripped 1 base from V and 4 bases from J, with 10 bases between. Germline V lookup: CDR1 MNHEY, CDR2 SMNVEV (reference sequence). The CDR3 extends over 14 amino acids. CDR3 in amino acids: CASSLLSPPYGYTF. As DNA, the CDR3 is TGTGCCAGCAGTTTATTGTCGCCACCCTATGGCTACACCTTC.

The CDR3 is CASSVDSESYGYTF. The CDR3, as DNA: TGTGCCAGCAGCGTTGACAGTGAAAGCTATGGCTACACCTTC. V is TRBV2 and J is TRBJ1-2, with D possibly matching TRBD1 (5 bases). CDR3 length equals 14 residues. V lost 6 bases, J lost 4 bases, and 15 bases lay in between. CDR1 and CDR2 (germline): SNHLY, FYNNEI.

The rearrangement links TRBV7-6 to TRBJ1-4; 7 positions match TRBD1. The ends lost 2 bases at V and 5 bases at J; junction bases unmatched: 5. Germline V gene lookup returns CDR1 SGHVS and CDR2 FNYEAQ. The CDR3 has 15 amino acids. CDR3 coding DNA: TGTGCCAGCAGCTTAATGGGGACAGAGAATGAAAAACTGTTTTTT. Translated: CASSLMGTENEKLFF.

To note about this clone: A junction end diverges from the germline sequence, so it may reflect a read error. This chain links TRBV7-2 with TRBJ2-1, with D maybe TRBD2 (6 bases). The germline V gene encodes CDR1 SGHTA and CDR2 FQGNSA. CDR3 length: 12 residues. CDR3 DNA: TGTGCCAGCAGCTTAAGGGCGGGGTTTCTGATCTTC. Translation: CASSLRAGFLIF.

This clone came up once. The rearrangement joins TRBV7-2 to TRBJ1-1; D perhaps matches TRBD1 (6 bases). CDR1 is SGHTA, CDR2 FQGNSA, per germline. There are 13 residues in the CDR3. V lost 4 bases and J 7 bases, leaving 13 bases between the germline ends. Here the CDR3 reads CASSWGGGIEAFF. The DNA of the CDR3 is TGTGCCAGCAGCTGGGGTGGGGGCATTGAAGCTTTCTTT.

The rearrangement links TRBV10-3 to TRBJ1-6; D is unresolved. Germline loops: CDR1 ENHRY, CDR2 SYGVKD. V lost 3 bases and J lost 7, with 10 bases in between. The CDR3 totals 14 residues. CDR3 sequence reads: CAISDRKSNSPLHF. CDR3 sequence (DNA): TGTGCCATCAGTGACAGGAAATCCAATTCACCCCTCCACTTT.

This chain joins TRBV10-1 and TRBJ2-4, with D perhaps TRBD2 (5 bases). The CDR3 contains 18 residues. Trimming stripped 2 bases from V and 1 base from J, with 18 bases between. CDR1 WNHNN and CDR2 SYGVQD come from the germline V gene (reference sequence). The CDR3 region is CASSERAAGDAAKNIQYF. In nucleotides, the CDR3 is TGCGCCAGCAGTGAGCGGGCGGCGGGCGATGCCGCCAAAAACATTCAGTACTTC.

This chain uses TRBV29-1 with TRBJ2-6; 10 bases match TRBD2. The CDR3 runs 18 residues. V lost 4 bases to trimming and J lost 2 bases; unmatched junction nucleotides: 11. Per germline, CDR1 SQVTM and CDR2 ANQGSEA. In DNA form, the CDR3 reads TGCAGCGTTGTGGTAGGTTCAGCGGGAGGGCCTGGGGCCAACGTCCTGACTTTC. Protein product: CSVVVGSAGGPGANVLTF.

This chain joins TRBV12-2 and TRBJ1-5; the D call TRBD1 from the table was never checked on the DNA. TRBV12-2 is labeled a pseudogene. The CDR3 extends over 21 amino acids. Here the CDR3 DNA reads TGTGCAAGTCGCTTAGTCGTCATGGTGACAGGGGATATTAGGAGCAATCAGCCCCAGCATTTT. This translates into CASRLVVMVTGDIRSNQPQHF.

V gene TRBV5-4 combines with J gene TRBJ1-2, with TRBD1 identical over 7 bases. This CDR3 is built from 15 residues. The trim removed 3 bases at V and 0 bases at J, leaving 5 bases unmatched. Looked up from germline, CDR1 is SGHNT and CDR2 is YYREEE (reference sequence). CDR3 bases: TGTGCCAGCAGCTCCGGGACAGATGCTAACTATGGCTACACCTTC. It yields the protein CASSSGTDANYGYTF.

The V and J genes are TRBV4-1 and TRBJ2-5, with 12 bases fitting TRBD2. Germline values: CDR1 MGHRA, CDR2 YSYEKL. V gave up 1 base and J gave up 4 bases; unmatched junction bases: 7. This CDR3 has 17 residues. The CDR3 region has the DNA TGCGCCAGCAGCCAAGGTAGACTAGCGGGAGACCGAGAGACCCAGTACTTC. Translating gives CASSQGRLAGDRETQYF.

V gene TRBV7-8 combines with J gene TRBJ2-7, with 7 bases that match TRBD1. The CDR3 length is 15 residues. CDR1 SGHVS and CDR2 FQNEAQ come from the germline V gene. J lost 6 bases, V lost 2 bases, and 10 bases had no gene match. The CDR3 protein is CASSLPKGQSSEQYF. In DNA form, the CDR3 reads TGTGCCAGCAGCTTACCGAAGGGACAGTCGAGCGAGCAGTACTTC.

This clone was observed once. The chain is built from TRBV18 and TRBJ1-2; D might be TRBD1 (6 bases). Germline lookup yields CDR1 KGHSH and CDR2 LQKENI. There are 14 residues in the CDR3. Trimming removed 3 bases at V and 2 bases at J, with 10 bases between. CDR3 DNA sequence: TGTGCCAGCTCACCCCCCGACAGGAACTATGGCTACACCTTC. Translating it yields CASSPPDRNYGYTF.

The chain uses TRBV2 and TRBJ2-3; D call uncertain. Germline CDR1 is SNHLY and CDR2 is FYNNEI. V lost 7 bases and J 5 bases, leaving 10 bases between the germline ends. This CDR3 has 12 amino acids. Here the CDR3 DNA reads TGTGCCAGCACCACGGACGGAGATACGCAGTATTTT. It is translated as CASTTDGDTQYF.

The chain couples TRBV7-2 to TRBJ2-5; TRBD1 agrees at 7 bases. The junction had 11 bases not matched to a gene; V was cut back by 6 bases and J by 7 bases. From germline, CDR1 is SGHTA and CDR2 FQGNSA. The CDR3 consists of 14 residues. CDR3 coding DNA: TGTGCCAGCAGTTCGGGACAGCTTAGGGGGACCCAGTACTTC. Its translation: CASSSGQLRGTQYF.